These 6 T cell receptor beta chains came from one sample sequenced in a study of regulatory T cells in long-lasting Graves disease. Assembly of TCR beta libraries relied on iRepertoire HTBI primers together with Arm-PCR of CDR3 regions. In TCRdb, the multiplex PCR reads were re-called with MiXCR into one record per CDR3 protein. The sample lists hundreds of thousands of distinct CDR3 sequences; 15% to 20% were seen once. Documented time point: newly diagnosed GD, antithyroid drugs for less than 3 months. The TCR library was prepared using RNA isolated from PBMCs. These data also formed part of another study, on T cells in Graves' hyperthyroidism and ophthalmopathy.

The starting material was peripheral blood mononuclear cells (PBMCs), obtained at new diagnosis, from a patient treated with antithyroid drugs. These TCRs come from a woman aged 40 to 65 with Graves disease.

The chain links TRBV10-1 to TRBJ2-2; D possibly corresponds to TRBD1 (6 bases). Germline V gene data show CDR1 as WNHNN and CDR2 as SYGVQD (reference sequence). The CDR3 consists of 15 residues. V gave up 6 bases and J gave up 1 base, with 12 bases separating them. The CDR3 DNA sequence: TGCGCCAGCAGCCGACAGGACGGGAACACCGGGGAGCTGTTTTTT. It encodes CASSRQDGNTGELFF.

This clonotype came up many times. V is TRBV28 and J is TRBJ1-5; D is ambiguous. The V end lost 7 bases, the J end lost 6 bases, and 19 bases lay between the germline ends. The V gene's germline CDR1 is MDHEN and CDR2 SYDVKM. The CDR3 spans 15 residues. The CDR3 is CASNSNPKLGQPQHF. The DNA for the CDR3 is TGTGCCAGCAATTCGAACCCCAAGCTGGGTCAGCCCCAGCATTTT. The entire variable domain, with the rest obtained from reference TRBV28 and TRBJ1-5, is as follows: DVKVTQSSRYLVKRTGEKVFLECVQDMDHENMFWYRQDPGLGLRLIYFSYDVKMKEKGDIPEGYSVSREKKERFSLILESASTNQTSMYLCASNSNPKLGQPQHFGDGTRLSIL.

This clonotype was recorded a few times. The chain uses TRBV19 and TRBJ1-1, with D tentatively TRBD1 (5 bases). V lost 4 bases, J lost 6 bases, and 15 bases lay in between. Germline V gene sequence: CDR1 LNHDA, CDR2 SQIVND (reference sequence). CDR3 length equals 14 residues. CDR3 bases: TGTGCCAGTAGTACAGGGTTGTATTTTTCTGAAGCTTTCTTT. Translating it yields CASSTGLYFSEAFF.

This clonotype appeared many times. The chain joins TRBV5-1 to TRBJ1-5, with a tentative D call TRBD1 (5 bases). The CDR3 consists of 14 residues. The V gene lost 0 bases and the J gene lost 7 bases, with 11 bases spanning the gap. Per the germline V gene, CDR1 is SGHRS and CDR2 is YFSETQ. This CDR3 is CASSLEAGRQPQHF. As DNA, the CDR3 is TGCGCCAGCAGCTTGGAGGCAGGGCGACAGCCCCAGCATTTT.

This chain uses TRBV20-1 with TRBJ1-1, with D unclear. The germline gives CDR1 DFQATT, CDR2 SNEGSKA (reference sequence). The CDR3 is made up of 14 amino acids. The V and J ends lost 1 base and 4 bases respectively, with 13 bases between them. The CDR3 DNA sequence: TGCAGTGCTAGAGCCGGCCGATTTAGCACTGAAGCTTTCTTT. Translating gives CSARAGRFSTEAFF.

Concerning this clonotype: Being one base from a much bigger clone, this may be a read error. This chain links TRBV12-3 or TRBV12-4 with TRBJ1-5; D call uncertain. This CDR3 spans 12 amino acids. The CDR3, as DNA: TGTGCCAGCAGTTTCCGTCGACCGCCCCGGCATTTT. Translating it yields CASSFRRPPRHF.